These 21 T cell receptor beta chains came from one sample sequenced in a study of control samples from healthy donors and cancer patients. Data came from immunoSEQ multiplex PCR; TCRdb stores just in-frame clones and leaves some out. The sample lists 100,000 or so clones, about four fifths occurring once. The sequenced sample was blood. The receptors here all came from a woman in her forties or fifties in good health.

V is TRBV5-5 and J is TRBJ1-2; D is unresolved. Between the trimmed V and J ends, which lost 0 bases and 8 bases, there was a span of 11 bases. This CDR3 has 13 residues. In germline, CDR1 is SGHKS, CDR2 YYEKEE (reference sequence). The DNA of the CDR3 is TGTGCCAGCAGCTTGGCCGGCAACACAGGCTACACCTTC. Protein sequence: CASSLAGNTGYTF.

The rearrangement uses TRBV5-1 and TRBJ2-2; 7 bases map to TRBD1. The CDR3 consists of 14 residues. CDR1 SGHRS and CDR2 YFSETQ come from the germline V gene. V gave up 1 base and J gave up 5 bases; unmatched junction bases: 2. The CDR3 sequence is CASSLRGHTGELFF. The CDR3 region has the DNA TGCGCCAGCAGCTTGAGGGGGCATACCGGGGAGCTGTTTTTT.

CDR3 sequence (DNA): TGTGCCAGCAGCCGACAGGGCCGCACTAATTCACCCCTCCACTTT. It yields the protein CASSRQGRTNSPLHF. The V and J genes are TRBV7-9 and TRBJ1-6; 7 bases are shared with TRBD1. Germline lookup yields CDR1 SEHNR and CDR2 FQNEAQ (reference sequence). Germline trimming cut 5 bases from V and 6 bases from J; bases unmatched to any gene: 7. There are 15 residues in the CDR3.

V is TRBV6-5 and J is TRBJ2-5; D is ambiguous. The CDR3 is made up of 14 amino acids. V lost 4 bases and J 4 bases, leaving 13 bases between the germline ends. Germline V gives CDR1 MNHEY, CDR2 SVGAGI. The CDR3 sequence: CASSLDRVLETQYF. CDR3 nucleotide sequence: TGTGCCAGCAGTTTGGATAGGGTCTTAGAGACCCAGTACTTC.

This clone showed up just once. This chain uses TRBV6-1 with TRBJ1-4; D possibly corresponds to TRBD1 (5 bases). The CDR3 is 14 amino acids. Germline V gene data show CDR1 as MNHNS and CDR2 as SASEGT. Trimming took 6 bases from V and 0 from J, leaving 8 bases between them. The CDR3 DNA reads TGTGCCAGCAGACGGGGGGCAACTAATGAAAAACTGTTTTTT. Translation: CASRRGATNEKLFF.

This clone was counted between two and nine times. The chain links TRBV2 to TRBJ2-7; no definite D call. The germline V gene encodes CDR1 SNHLY and CDR2 FYNNEI. V was cut by 3 bases and J by 5 bases, with 5 bases left in between. The CDR3 extends over 11 amino acids. The CDR3 spells CASSEAHEQYF. DNA for the CDR3: TGTGCCAGCAGTGAGGCCCACGAGCAGTACTTC. The variable domain in full, with the rest retrieved from reference TRBV2 and TRBJ2-7, is EPEVTQTPSHQVTQMGQEVILRCVPISNHLYFYWYRQILGQKVEFLVSFYNNEISEKSEIFDDQFSVERPDGSNFTLKIRSTKLEDSAMYFCASSEAHEQYFGPGTRLTVT.

The chain uses TRBV27 and TRBJ2-1; 11 nucleotides agree with TRBD2. Germline CDR1 and CDR2: MNHEY and SMNVEV (reference sequence). The CDR3 runs to 15 residues. The V and J ends lost 7 bases and 7 bases, in that order; junction bases with no gene match: 9. The CDR3 region is CASNLGGLADNEQFF. CDR3 nucleotides: TGTGCCAGCAATCTCGGGGGACTAGCGGATAATGAGCAGTTCTTC.

This chain connects TRBV19 to TRBJ1-1; TRBD1 might be the D (5 bases). CDR1 and CDR2 (germline): LNHDA, SQIVND (reference sequence). V was clipped by 0 bases and J by 0 bases, with 20 bases between them. The CDR3 contains 19 residues. The CDR3 here is CASSIDLRGRRFMNTEAFF. The CDR3 region has the DNA TGTGCCAGTAGTATAGATTTGAGGGGACGGCGTTTTATGAACACTGAAGCTTTCTTT.

CDR3 nucleotide sequence: TGTGCCTGGAGTGCAGGACTACAAGAGACCCAGTACTTC. This gives the protein CAWSAGLQETQYF. The V and J genes are TRBV30 and TRBJ2-5, with D tentatively TRBD2 (6 bases). CDR3 length: 13 amino acids. V lost 1 base and J 2 bases, leaving 8 bases between the germline ends. Looked up from germline, CDR1 is GTSNPN and CDR2 is SVGIG (reference sequence).

This chain links TRBV19 with TRBJ1-1; D possibly corresponds to TRBD1 (6 bases). This CDR3 is 14 amino acids long. The V end lost 4 bases, the J end lost 3 bases, and 12 bases lay between the germline ends. The V gene's germline CDR1 is LNHDA and CDR2 SQIVND (reference sequence). The DNA of the CDR3 is TGTGCCAGTAGTAGATCAGGGGATGACACTGAAGCTTTCTTT. Protein product: CASSRSGDDTEAFF.

The table lists this clone with a few counts. The rearrangement links TRBV5-1 to TRBJ2-1; tentatively, D is TRBD1 (6 bases). V was cut by 4 bases and J by 6 bases, with 20 bases left in between. This CDR3 has 16 residues. CDR1 SGHRS and CDR2 YFSETQ come from the germline V gene. The CDR3 DNA sequence: TGCGCCAGCAGCGTACAGGGATTCCAGGCTGGCAATGAGCAGTTCTTC. Residues: CASSVQGFQAGNEQFF.

This clone was detected once. This rearrangement joins TRBV28 to TRBJ2-3; D may be TRBD1 or TRBD2 (5 bases each). The CDR3 runs 13 residues. Germline V gene sequence: CDR1 MDHEN, CDR2 SYDVKM. The CDR3: CAIRDHDADTQYF. CDR3 in DNA: TGTGCTATAAGGGACCACGATGCAGATACGCAGTATTTT.

V is TRBV15 and J is TRBJ2-7, with TRBD1 matching 8 bases. Per germline, CDR1 LNHNV and CDR2 YYDKDF (reference sequence). CDR3 length equals 15 residues. Losses at the gene ends were 2 bases for V and 2 bases for J; bases not matched to a gene: 5. DNA for the CDR3: TGTGCCACCAGCAGATCCTTGACAGGGGCCTACGAGCAGTACTTC. Translation gives CATSRSLTGAYEQYF.

This clone came up a few times. V gene TRBV6-6 combines with J gene TRBJ1-4, with unresolved D. The V end lost 7 bases, the J end lost 6 bases, and 15 bases lay between the germline ends. Germline V CDR1 and CDR2: MNHNY, SVGAGI (reference sequence). CDR3 size: 14 residues. The CDR3 bases are TGTGCCAGCAAACGATCCGGGTTCGATGAAAAACTGTTTTTT. It translates to CASKRSGFDEKLFF.

This clone was seen only a few times. The chain uses TRBV7-9 and TRBJ2-7; TRBD1 agrees at 8 bases. Trimming cost V 3 bases and J 4 bases; bases outside gene matches: 5. Germline lookup yields CDR1 SEHNR and CDR2 FQNEAQ (reference sequence). This CDR3 comprises 14 residues. The DNA for the CDR3 is TGTGCCAGCAGCTTCGGGACAGGCAATTACGAGCAGTACTTC. Residues: CASSFGTGNYEQYF.

The V and J genes are TRBV28 and TRBJ1-2; D ambiguous. CDR1 MDHEN and CDR2 SYDVKM come from the germline V gene. The CDR3 has 16 residues. Trimming pared 1 base from V and 0 bases from J, leaving 12 bases between. The CDR3 sequence: CASSLFGVGTNYGYTF. The CDR3 coding sequence is TGTGCCAGCAGTTTATTCGGGGTAGGGACTAACTATGGCTACACCTTC.

The chain is built from TRBV12-5 and TRBJ2-5; D is perhaps TRBD2 (6 bases). Trimming took off 4 bases at V and 7 bases at J, with 13 bases between the two ends. This CDR3 region has 13 residues. CDR1 LGHNT and CDR2 FRNRAP come from the germline V gene. For the CDR3, the DNA is TGTGCTAGTGGTTACCTCGCCGGGGGGACCCAGTACTTC. This encodes CASGYLAGGTQYF.

The gene calls are TRBV15 and TRBJ2-3; the match to TRBD2 covers 13 bases. Losses at the gene ends were 7 bases for V and 5 bases for J; bases not matched to a gene: 6. The CDR3 length is 15 residues. CDR1 and CDR2 (germline): LNHNV, YYDKDF (reference sequence). CDR3: CATKTLAGGGDTQYF. CDR3 nucleotide sequence: TGTGCCACCAAGACACTAGCGGGAGGGGGAGATACGCAGTATTTT.

The V and J genes are TRBV28 and TRBJ2-7; 11 bases agree with TRBD2. Germline lookup yields CDR1 MDHEN and CDR2 SYDVKM. This CDR3 contains 15 residues. Trimming took 5 bases from V and 7 from J; bases not matched to a gene: 10. CDR3 nucleotides: TGTGCCAGCAGTACGCTAGCGGGGGGCTCCGTAGAGCAGTACTTC. This codes for CASSTLAGGSVEQYF.

The chain links TRBV7-2 to TRBJ2-7; 8 nucleotides line up with TRBD2. Germline V gene sequence: CDR1 SGHTA, CDR2 FQGNSA. V trimming: 7 bases; J trimming: 3 bases; junction bases outside the gene matches: 8. The CDR3 is 14 amino acids. CDR3 nucleotide sequence: TGTGCCAGCACCCTCAGCGGGGGCAACTACGAGCAGTACTTC. The encoded protein is CASTLSGGNYEQYF.

V gene TRBV10-3 combines with J gene TRBJ1-1, with TRBD1 matching over 10 bases. In germline, CDR1 is ENHRY, CDR2 SYGVKD. V lost 6 bases to trimming and J lost 2 bases; unmatched junction nucleotides: 6. The CDR3 has 15 amino acids. The DNA of the CDR3 is TGTGCCATCAGGGGGGACAGGGGAGAAAACACTGAAGCTTTCTTT. Its translation is CAIRGDRGENTEAFF.